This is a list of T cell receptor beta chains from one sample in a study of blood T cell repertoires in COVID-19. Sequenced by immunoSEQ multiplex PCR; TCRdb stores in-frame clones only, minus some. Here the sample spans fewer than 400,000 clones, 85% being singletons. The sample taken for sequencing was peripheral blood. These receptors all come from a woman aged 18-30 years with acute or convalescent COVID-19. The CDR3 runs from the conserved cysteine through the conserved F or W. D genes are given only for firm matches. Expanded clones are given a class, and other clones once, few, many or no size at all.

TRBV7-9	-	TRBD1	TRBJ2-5	CASSMTGGSETQYF	TGTGCCAGCAGCATGACAGGGGGCTCGGAGACCCAGTACTTC
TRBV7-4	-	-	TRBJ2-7	CASSFEGCEQYF	TGTGCCAGCAGCTTTGAGGGCTGCGAGCAGTACTTC
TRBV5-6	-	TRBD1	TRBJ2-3	CASSLQGIYSTDTQYF	TGTGCCAGCAGCTTACAGGGGATCTATAGCACAGATACGCAGTATTTT
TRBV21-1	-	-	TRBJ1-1	CASRNWTGRKAEAFF	TGTGCCAGCAGAAACTGGACAGGGAGGAAGGCTGAAGCTTTCTTT
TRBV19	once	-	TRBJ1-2	CASSQDYGYTF	TGTGCCAGTAGCCAGGACTATGGCTACACCTTC
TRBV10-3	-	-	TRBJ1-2	CAISESGDALVNYGYTF	TGTGCCATCAGTGAGTCGGGCGACGCCTTAGTTAACTATGGCTACACCTTC
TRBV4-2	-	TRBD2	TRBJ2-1	CASSQTGREGNYEQFF	TGTGCCAGCAGCCAAACCGGGCGGGAGGGCAACTATGAGCAGTTCTTC
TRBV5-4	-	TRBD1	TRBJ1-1	CASSPGGASMNTEAFF	TGTGCCAGCAGCCCAGGGGGCGCCTCCATGAACACTGAAGCTTTCTTT
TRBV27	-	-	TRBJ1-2	CASSLTTRGYGYTF	TGTGCCAGCAGTTTAACCACAAGAGGGTATGGCTACACCTTC
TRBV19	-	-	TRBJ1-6	CASSPGRNSPLHF	TGTGCCAGTAGTCCGGGAAGAAATTCACCCCTCCACTTT
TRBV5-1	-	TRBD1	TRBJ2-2	CASSPHGTGGTGELFF	TGCGCCAGCAGCCCCCACGGGACAGGGGGCACCGGGGAGCTGTTTTTT
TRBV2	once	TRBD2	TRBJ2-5	CASSERGSGGETQYF	TGTGCCAGCAGTGAACGGGGGTCGGGGGGAGAGACCCAGTACTTC
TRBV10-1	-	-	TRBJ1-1	CASSPAGGNTEAFF	TGCGCCAGCAGTCCCGCAGGAGGGAACACTGAAGCTTTCTTT
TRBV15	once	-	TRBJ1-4	CATSREFGISDEKLFF	TGTGCCACCAGCAGAGAATTCGGGATTTCGGATGAAAAACTGTTTTTT
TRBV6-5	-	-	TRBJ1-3	CASTPGESNTIYF	TGTGCCAGCACCCCAGGGGAATCGAACACCATATATTTT
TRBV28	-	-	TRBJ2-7	CASTPAGGGSTYEQYF	TGTGCCAGCACCCCTGCCGGGGGTGGATCCACCTACGAGCAGTACTTC
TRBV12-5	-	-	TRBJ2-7	CASGLGYEQYF	TGTGCTAGTGGTCTCGGTTACGAGCAGTACTTC
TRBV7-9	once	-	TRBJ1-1	CASSPLTEAFF	TGTGCCAGCAGCCCGTTAACTGAAGCTTTCTTT
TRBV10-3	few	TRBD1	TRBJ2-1	CAIRSGTGTYNEQFF	TGTGCCATCAGGTCCGGGACAGGGACCTACAATGAGCAGTTCTTC
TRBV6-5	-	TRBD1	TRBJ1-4	CASRPTGGREKLFF	TGTGCCAGCAGACCCACAGGGGGACGTGAAAAACTGTTTTTT
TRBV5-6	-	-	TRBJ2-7	CASSLIGGTYEQYF	TGTGCCAGCAGCTTGATAGGGGGAACCTACGAGCAGTACTTC
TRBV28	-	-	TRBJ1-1	CASSQTGLNTEAFF	TGTGCCAGCAGTCAAACAGGGCTTAACACTGAAGCTTTCTTT
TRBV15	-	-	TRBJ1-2	CATSRDTGSDYTF	TGTGCCACCAGCAGAGATACGGGGTCAGACTACACCTTC
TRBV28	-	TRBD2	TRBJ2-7	CASSVPGLAVSYEQYF	TGTGCCAGCAGTGTCCCGGGACTAGCGGTCTCCTACGAGCAGTACTTC
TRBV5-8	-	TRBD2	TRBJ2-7	CASSLGLVRYEQYF	TGTGCCAGCAGCCTCGGACTAGTCCGATACGAGCAGTACTTC
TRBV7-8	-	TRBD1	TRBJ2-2	CASSPTRTGGITGELFF	TGTGCCAGCAGCCCGACTCGGACAGGGGGGATCACCGGGGAGCTGTTTTTT
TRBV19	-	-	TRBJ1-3	CASFNRAGNTIYF	TGTGCCAGCTTCAACAGGGCTGGAAACACCATATATTTT
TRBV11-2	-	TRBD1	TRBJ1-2	CASSLASGGGYTF	TGTGCCAGCAGCTTAGCTTCAGGGGGAGGCTACACCTTC
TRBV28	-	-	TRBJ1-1	CASNRYLNTEAFF	TGTGCCAGCAACCGATACTTGAACACTGAAGCTTTCTTT